The TCR beta chain described here comes from a study of blood T cell repertoires in COVID-19. The ends were cut back, 7 bases at V and 4 bases at J, with 16 bases in the middle. The CDR3 has 14 residues. CDR1 and CDR2 from the germline V gene are SNHLY and FYNNEI. Repertoires were generated with immunoSEQ multiplex PCR, while TCRdb's copy carries only in-frame clones and drops some. The sample includes 200,000 to 300,000 clones, over 75% of them seen just once. This sequence originates from a woman older than 75 with acute or convalescent COVID-19. This sequence joins TRBV2 and TRBJ1-1; D is possibly TRBD1 (5 bases). Input material: peripheral blood. CDR3 protein: CASTDRGGVTEAFF. The DNA of the CDR3 is TGTGCCAGCACCGATCGGGGGGGAGTCACTGAAGCTTTCTTT. The full variable domain, in which reference TRBV2 and TRBJ1-1 provide the parts outside the CDR3, is EPEVTQTPSHQVTQMGQEVILRCVPISNHLYFYWYRQILGQKVEFLVSFYNNEISEKSEIFDDQFSVERPDGSNFTLKIRSTKLEDSAMYFCASTDRGGVTEAFFGQGTRLTVV.